Sequencing of this T cell receptor beta chain was carried out in a study of cytomegalovirus exposure and HLA in healthy donors. The primer mix had 60 Vbeta and 13 Jbeta primers. The protocol was immunoSEQ multiplex PCR, while the TCRdb copy is restricted to in-frame clones and leaves out a portion. The data hold under 150,000 clones, with approximately 81% observed a single time. V was trimmed by 0 bases and J by 5 bases, leaving 5 bases between them. The length of the CDR3 is 13 residues. Germline CDR1 SGHAT, CDR2 FQNNGV. This clonotype originated in a boy between 2 and 10 years old in good health and CMV-seronegative. The sample consisted of PBMCs. The chain employs TRBV11-2 and TRBJ1-5; D is unclear. The CDR3 sequence: CASSLDRYQPQHF. The CDR3 DNA reads TGTGCCAGCAGCTTAGACAGGTATCAGCCCCAGCATTTT. The full variable domain, rest sourced from reference TRBV11-2 and TRBJ1-5, is EAGVAQSPRYKIIEKRQSVAFWCNPISGHATLYWYQQILGQGPKLLIQFQNNGVVDDSQLPKDRFSAERLKGVDSTLKIQPAKLEDSAVYLCASSLDRYQPQHFGDGTRLSIL.